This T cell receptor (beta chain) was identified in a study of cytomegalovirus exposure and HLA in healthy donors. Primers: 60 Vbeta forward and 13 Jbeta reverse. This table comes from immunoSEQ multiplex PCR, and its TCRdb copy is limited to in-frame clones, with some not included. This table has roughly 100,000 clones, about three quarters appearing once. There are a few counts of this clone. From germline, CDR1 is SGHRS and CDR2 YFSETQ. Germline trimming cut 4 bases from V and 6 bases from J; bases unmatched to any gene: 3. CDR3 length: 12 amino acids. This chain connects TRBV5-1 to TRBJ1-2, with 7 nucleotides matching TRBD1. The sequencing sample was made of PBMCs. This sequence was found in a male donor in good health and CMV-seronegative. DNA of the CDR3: TGCGCCAGCAGCGTCGACAGGGATGGCTACACCTTC. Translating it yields CASSVDRDGYTF.